This TCR beta chain was documented in a study of B cell selection in AIRE deficiency. The method was immunoSEQ multiplex PCR; TCRdb's version includes in-frame clones alone and lacks a portion of them. Of almost 3,000 clones listed, about 78% are singletons. Study observations and caveats: Patient Tconv and Treg cells showed healthy-like TCRBV usage, CDR3 length, diversity.

The regulatory T cell sort gate was CD4+CD25hiCD127low/negative. About this clone: Its antigen is currently unknown.

The CDR3 contains 14 residues. Germline loops: CDR1 SGHNT, CDR2 YYREEE (reference sequence). The V end lost 2 bases, the J end lost 4 bases, and 7 bases lay between the germline ends. Sequenced: Tregs sorted from PBMCs. V is TRBV5-4 and J is TRBJ2-6, with D perhaps TRBD1 (5 bases). The source is a human donor with AIRE deficiency. For the CDR3, the DNA is TGTGCCAGCAGCTTCAGGGTGGGGGCCAACGTCCTGACTTTC. Encoded protein: CASSFRVGANVLTF. Full variable domain (outside the CDR3, taken from reference TRBV5-4 and TRBJ2-6): ETGVTQSPTHLIKTRGQQVTLRCSSQSGHNTVSWYQQALGQGPQFIFQYYREEENGRGNFPPRFSGLQFPNYSSELNVNALELDDSALYLCASSFRVGANVLTFGAGSRLTVL.